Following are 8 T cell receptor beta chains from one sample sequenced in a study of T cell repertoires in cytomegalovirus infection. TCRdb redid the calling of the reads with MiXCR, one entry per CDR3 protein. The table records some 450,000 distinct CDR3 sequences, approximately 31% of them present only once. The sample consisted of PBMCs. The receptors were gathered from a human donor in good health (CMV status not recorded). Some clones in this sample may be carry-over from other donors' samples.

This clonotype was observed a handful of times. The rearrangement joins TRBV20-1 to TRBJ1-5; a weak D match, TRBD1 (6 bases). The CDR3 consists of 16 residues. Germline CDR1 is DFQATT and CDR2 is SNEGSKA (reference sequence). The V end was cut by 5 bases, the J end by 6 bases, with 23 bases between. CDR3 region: CSASRPPGQGRQPQHF. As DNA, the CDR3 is TGCAGTGCTTCCCGACCCCCGGGACAAGGACGTCAGCCCCAGCATTTT.

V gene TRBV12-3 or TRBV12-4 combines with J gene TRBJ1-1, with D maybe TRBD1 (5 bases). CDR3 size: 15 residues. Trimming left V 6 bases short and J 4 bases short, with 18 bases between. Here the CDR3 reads CASRHQQGGLTEAFF. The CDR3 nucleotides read TGTGCCAGCAGACACCAGCAGGGAGGGCTCACTGAAGCTTTCTTT.

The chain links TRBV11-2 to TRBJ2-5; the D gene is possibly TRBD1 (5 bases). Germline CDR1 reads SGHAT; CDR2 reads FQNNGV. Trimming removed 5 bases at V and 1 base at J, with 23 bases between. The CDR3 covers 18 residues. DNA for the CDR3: TGTGCCAGCAGCCGGAGACACAAAGGGGTGGTGGGCCAAGAGACCCAGTACTTC. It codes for CASSRRHKGVVGQETQYF.

CDR3 bases: TGTGCCAGTAGTAGAAAAACCGGGACAGGGCTCTATGGCTACACCTTC. Amino acids: CASSRKTGTGLYGYTF. The V and J genes are TRBV19 and TRBJ1-2, with TRBD1 matching 9 bases. The V and J ends lost 4 bases and 4 bases, in that order; junction bases with no gene match: 10. CDR3 size: 16 residues. Looked up from germline, CDR1 is LNHDA and CDR2 is SQIVND (reference sequence). The full variable domain, rest sourced from reference TRBV19 and TRBJ1-2, is DGGITQSPKYLFRKEGQNVTLSCEQNLNHDAMYWYRQDPGQGLRLIYYSQIVNDFQKGDIAEGYSVSREKKESFPLTVTSAQKNPTAFYLCASSRKTGTGLYGYTFGSGTRLTVV.

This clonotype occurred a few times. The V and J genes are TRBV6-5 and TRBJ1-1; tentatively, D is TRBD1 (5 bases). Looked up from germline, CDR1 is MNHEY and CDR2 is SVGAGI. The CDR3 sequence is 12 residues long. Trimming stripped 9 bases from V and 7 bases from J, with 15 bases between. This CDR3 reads CASWERGFEAFF. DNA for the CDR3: TGTGCCAGTTGGGAGCGGGGGTTTGAAGCTTTCTTT.

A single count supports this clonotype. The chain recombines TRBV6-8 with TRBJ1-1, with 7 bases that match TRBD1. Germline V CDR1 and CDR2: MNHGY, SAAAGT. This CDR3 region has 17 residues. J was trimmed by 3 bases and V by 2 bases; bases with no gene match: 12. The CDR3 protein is CASSYKAGGGVDTEAFF. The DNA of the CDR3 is TGTGCCAGCAGTTACAAGGCAGGGGGTGGGGTGGACACTGAAGCTTTCTTT.

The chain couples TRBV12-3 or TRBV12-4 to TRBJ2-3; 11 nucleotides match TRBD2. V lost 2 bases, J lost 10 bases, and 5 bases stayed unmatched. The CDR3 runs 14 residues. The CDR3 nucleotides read TGTGCCAGCAGTTTAAGTAGCGGGGGGGCTCCGCAGTATTTT. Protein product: CASSLSSGGAPQYF.

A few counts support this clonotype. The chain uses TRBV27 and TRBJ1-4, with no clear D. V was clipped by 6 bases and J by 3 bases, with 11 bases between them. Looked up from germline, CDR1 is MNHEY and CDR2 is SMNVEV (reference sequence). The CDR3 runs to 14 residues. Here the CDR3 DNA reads TGTGCCAGCAGGCCCCCGCTAGCTAATGAAAAACTGTTTTTT. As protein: CASRPPLANEKLFF.